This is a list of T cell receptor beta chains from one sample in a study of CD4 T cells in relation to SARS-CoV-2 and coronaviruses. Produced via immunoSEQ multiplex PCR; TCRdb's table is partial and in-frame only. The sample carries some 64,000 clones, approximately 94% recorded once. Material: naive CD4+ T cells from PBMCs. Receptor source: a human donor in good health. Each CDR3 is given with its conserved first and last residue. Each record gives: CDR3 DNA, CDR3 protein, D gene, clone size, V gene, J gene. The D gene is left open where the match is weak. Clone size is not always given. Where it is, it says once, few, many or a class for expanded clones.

cdr3_nt: TGTGCCAGCTCACCCTCGCAAGAGACCCAGTACTTC; cdr3_aa: CASSPSQETQYF; d_call: NA; clone_size: once; v_call: TRBV18; j_call: TRBJ2-5
cdr3_nt: TGCGCCAGCAGCCACCCGGGAACCTCCTACAATGAGCAGTTCTTC; cdr3_aa: CASSHPGTSYNEQFF; d_call: NA; clone_size: NA; v_call: TRBV4-1; j_call: TRBJ2-1
cdr3_nt: TGTGCCAGCAGCTTGGGGGGTATTACAGATACGCAGTATTTT; cdr3_aa: CASSLGGITDTQYF; d_call: NA; clone_size: NA; v_call: TRBV7-3; j_call: TRBJ2-3
cdr3_nt: TGTGCCAGCATTGGAGGGACTAGCGGGAGTCTGGGGGCCAACGTCCTGACTTTC; cdr3_aa: CASIGGTSGSLGANVLTF; d_call: TRBD2; clone_size: NA; v_call: TRBV28; j_call: TRBJ2-6
cdr3_nt: TGTGCCAGCAGTTCCTTTAGCGGGGGAGGCAATGAGCAGTTCTTC; cdr3_aa: CASSSFSGGGNEQFF; d_call: TRBD2; clone_size: NA; v_call: TRBV6-1; j_call: TRBJ2-1
cdr3_nt: TGTGCCAGCAGCCGAGGGGCGTCCGATGAGCAGTTCTTC; cdr3_aa: CASSRGASDEQFF; d_call: NA; clone_size: NA; v_call: TRBV7-2; j_call: TRBJ2-1
cdr3_nt: TGTGCCAGCTCACCAGACAGGGGGCACACTGAAGCTTTCTTT; cdr3_aa: CASSPDRGHTEAFF; d_call: TRBD1; clone_size: NA; v_call: TRBV18; j_call: TRBJ1-1
cdr3_nt: TGTGCCACCAGTGATTCAACGACAGGGCGTAGGACTGAAGCTTTCTTT; cdr3_aa: CATSDSTTGRRTEAFF; d_call: TRBD1; clone_size: NA; v_call: TRBV24-1; j_call: TRBJ1-1
cdr3_nt: TGTGCCAGCAGCTCGACTAGCGGACCCTACGAGCAGTACTTC; cdr3_aa: CASSSTSGPYEQYF; d_call: TRBD2; clone_size: NA; v_call: TRBV7-3; j_call: TRBJ2-7
cdr3_nt: TGTGCCAGCAGCCAAGATTTTTTAGGGAGCAAAAACATTCAGTACTTC; cdr3_aa: CASSQDFLGSKNIQYF; d_call: NA; clone_size: NA; v_call: TRBV3-1/TRBV3-2; j_call: TRBJ2-4
cdr3_nt: TGCGCCAGCAGCTTGACTAGCGGGAGGGCCACCGGGGAGCTGTTTTTT; cdr3_aa: CASSLTSGRATGELFF; d_call: TRBD2; clone_size: NA; v_call: TRBV5-1; j_call: TRBJ2-2
cdr3_nt: TGTGCCAGCAGTGGACTAGGCCCAAGCTCCTACAATGAGCAGTTCTTC; cdr3_aa: CASSGLGPSSYNEQFF; d_call: TRBD2; clone_size: NA; v_call: TRBV28; j_call: TRBJ2-1
cdr3_nt: TGTGCCAGCAGTGAAGGAAGGACTAGTAGCTACGAGCAGTACTTC; cdr3_aa: CASSEGRTSSYEQYF; d_call: TRBD2; clone_size: NA; v_call: TRBV6-1; j_call: TRBJ2-7
cdr3_nt: TGCGCCAGCAGCTTGGTCCCGGGAAGCTCCTACAATGAGCAGTTCTTC; cdr3_aa: CASSLVPGSSYNEQFF; d_call: NA; clone_size: once; v_call: TRBV5-1; j_call: TRBJ2-1
cdr3_nt: TGTGCCAGTAGTTCCCCCCAAACGGGACACTACACCGGGGAGCTGTTTTTT; cdr3_aa: CASSSPQTGHYTGELFF; d_call: NA; clone_size: NA; v_call: TRBV19; j_call: TRBJ2-2
cdr3_nt: TGTGCCATCAGTCCAACAGGGTTCTCCGGGCACGAGCAGTACTTC; cdr3_aa: CAISPTGFSGHEQYF; d_call: NA; clone_size: NA; v_call: TRBV10-3; j_call: TRBJ2-7
cdr3_nt: TGTGCCAGTAGTGGGCGGACTAGCGGGAGTACTTACGAGCAGTACTTC; cdr3_aa: CASSGRTSGSTYEQYF; d_call: TRBD2; clone_size: NA; v_call: TRBV19; j_call: TRBJ2-7
cdr3_nt: TGTGCCAGTAGTTTCGGGGGAACCTACAATGAGCAGTTCTTC; cdr3_aa: CASSFGGTYNEQFF; d_call: NA; clone_size: once; v_call: TRBV19; j_call: TRBJ2-1
cdr3_nt: TGCGCCAGCAGCACCTGGGCCAGCGGGAACTACGAGCAGTACTTC; cdr3_aa: CASSTWASGNYEQYF; d_call: TRBD2; clone_size: NA; v_call: TRBV4-1; j_call: TRBJ2-7
cdr3_nt: TGTGCCAGCAGCTTTACCGTGGAGCTGTTTTTT; cdr3_aa: CASSFTVELFF; d_call: NA; clone_size: NA; v_call: TRBV5-8; j_call: TRBJ2-2
cdr3_nt: TGTGCCAGCTCACCACCGGAAAGAAGCTCCTACAATGAGCAGTTCTTC; cdr3_aa: CASSPPERSSYNEQFF; d_call: NA; clone_size: NA; v_call: TRBV18; j_call: TRBJ2-1
cdr3_nt: TGTGCCAGCAGCAGGACCGGGACTAGCAGACCTCTAAATACGCAGTATTTT; cdr3_aa: CASSRTGTSRPLNTQYF; d_call: TRBD2; clone_size: NA; v_call: TRBV5-4; j_call: TRBJ2-3
cdr3_nt: TGTGCCAGAAGCGACAGGAACGGGAATCAGCCCCAGCATTTT; cdr3_aa: CARSDRNGNQPQHF; d_call: NA; clone_size: once; v_call: TRBV5-3; j_call: TRBJ1-5
cdr3_nt: TGTGCCAGCAGTTACCAAGGGAGGGGGGATTCACCCCTCCACTTT; cdr3_aa: CASSYQGRGDSPLHF; d_call: NA; clone_size: NA; v_call: TRBV6-2/TRBV6-3; j_call: TRBJ1-6
cdr3_nt: TGTGCCAGCAGTTTGAGGGCTTCCCCTGAAGCTTTCTTT; cdr3_aa: CASSLRASPEAFF; d_call: NA; clone_size: once; v_call: TRBV6-5; j_call: TRBJ1-1
cdr3_nt: TGTGCCAGCAGCTTAGAGGCTAACCTATACGAGCAGTACTTC; cdr3_aa: CASSLEANLYEQYF; d_call: NA; clone_size: NA; v_call: TRBV7-2; j_call: TRBJ2-7
cdr3_nt: TGTGCCAGCAGTTTAGACAGGGGAACTCCGGCTTTCTTT; cdr3_aa: CASSLDRGTPAFF; d_call: TRBD1; clone_size: NA; v_call: TRBV12-3/TRBV12-4; j_call: TRBJ1-1
cdr3_nt: TGTGCCAGCAGTTACTCCGGGACAGGGGGGGTAAGGCAGTACTTC; cdr3_aa: CASSYSGTGGVRQYF; d_call: TRBD1; clone_size: NA; v_call: TRBV6-5; j_call: TRBJ2-7
cdr3_nt: TGTGCCAGCAGTTTCGCGGGGCTAGCGGGAGGCCCGGGGGATACGCAGTATTTT; cdr3_aa: CASSFAGLAGGPGDTQYF; d_call: TRBD2; clone_size: NA; v_call: TRBV27; j_call: TRBJ2-3
cdr3_nt: TGTGCCAGCAGATTAAGGCGCGCTTCACAAGAGACCCAGTACTTC; cdr3_aa: CASRLRRASQETQYF; d_call: NA; clone_size: once; v_call: TRBV6-5; j_call: TRBJ2-5
cdr3_nt: TGCAGCGTTGAGCTGACAGGGACTGTCGCCGGGGAGCTGTTTTTT; cdr3_aa: CSVELTGTVAGELFF; d_call: NA; clone_size: NA; v_call: TRBV29-1; j_call: TRBJ2-2
cdr3_nt: TGCGCCAGCAGCCGACAGGGTGGCTATGGCTACACCTTC; cdr3_aa: CASSRQGGYGYTF; d_call: TRBD1; clone_size: NA; v_call: TRBV4-1; j_call: TRBJ1-2
cdr3_nt: TGTGCCAGCAGCTCTGGGCAGGCTGGGGCCAACGTCCTGACTTTC; cdr3_aa: CASSSGQAGANVLTF; d_call: NA; clone_size: NA; v_call: TRBV5-8; j_call: TRBJ2-6
cdr3_nt: TGTGCCAGCAGTTTAGGGGAGACCCAGTACTTC; cdr3_aa: CASSLGETQYF; d_call: NA; clone_size: NA; v_call: TRBV27; j_call: TRBJ2-5
cdr3_nt: TGTGCCAGCCAGCCCGCAGGCCGCACTGAAGCTTTCTTT; cdr3_aa: CASQPAGRTEAFF; d_call: NA; clone_size: few; v_call: TRBV5-4; j_call: TRBJ1-1
cdr3_nt: TGTGCCAGCAGCTTCGGACTAGCGGGGAGTGAGCAGTTCTTC; cdr3_aa: CASSFGLAGSEQFF; d_call: TRBD2; clone_size: once; v_call: TRBV7-9; j_call: TRBJ2-1
cdr3_nt: TGCAGTGCTAGTAGGCGGCTAGCGGGATCCTATGAGCAGTTCTTC; cdr3_aa: CSASRRLAGSYEQFF; d_call: TRBD2; clone_size: NA; v_call: TRBV20-1; j_call: TRBJ2-1
cdr3_nt: TGTGCCAGCAGCTTAGCAGGGGGCCGGGAGACCCAGTACTTC; cdr3_aa: CASSLAGGRETQYF; d_call: TRBD1; clone_size: NA; v_call: TRBV11-2; j_call: TRBJ2-5
cdr3_nt: TGCAGTGCTAGTTGGTCGTCGGGTCGCGATGAGCAGTTCTTC; cdr3_aa: CSASWSSGRDEQFF; d_call: NA; clone_size: NA; v_call: TRBV20-1; j_call: TRBJ2-1
cdr3_nt: TGTGCCAGCAGTTACCTCACGGGCGGGGGCACTGAAGCTTTCTTT; cdr3_aa: CASSYLTGGGTEAFF; d_call: NA; clone_size: NA; v_call: TRBV6-5; j_call: TRBJ1-1
cdr3_nt: TGCGCCAGCAGCCTCCTAATCCCGGCCGGGACCTATGGGAGCTCCTACGAGCAGTACTTC; cdr3_aa: CASSLLIPAGTYGSSYEQYF; d_call: NA; clone_size: NA; v_call: TRBV4-1; j_call: TRBJ2-7
cdr3_nt: TGTGCCAGCAGGGTTGCAGGGGCAAACTATGGCTACACCTTC; cdr3_aa: CASRVAGANYGYTF; d_call: NA; clone_size: NA; v_call: TRBV5-4; j_call: TRBJ1-2
cdr3_nt: TGTGCCAGCAGCGTAGGTGATAGCGGTTACAATGAGCAGTTCTTC; cdr3_aa: CASSVGDSGYNEQFF; d_call: NA; clone_size: NA; v_call: TRBV9; j_call: TRBJ2-1
cdr3_nt: TGTGCCAGCAGGGAAGCGTACGAGCAGTACTTC; cdr3_aa: CASREAYEQYF; d_call: NA; clone_size: once; v_call: TRBV2; j_call: TRBJ2-7
cdr3_nt: TGTGCCACCCTACCCAATGCGGTTAATTCACCCCTCCACTTT; cdr3_aa: CATLPNAVNSPLHF; d_call: NA; clone_size: NA; v_call: TRBV2; j_call: TRBJ1-6
cdr3_nt: TGTGCCAGTAGTATATCGGGAGAGACCCAGTACTTC; cdr3_aa: CASSISGETQYF; d_call: NA; clone_size: NA; v_call: TRBV19; j_call: TRBJ2-5
cdr3_nt: TGCAGTGTACAGGGCTACGAGCAGTACTTC; cdr3_aa: CSVQGYEQYF; d_call: NA; clone_size: NA; v_call: TRBV20-1; j_call: TRBJ2-7
cdr3_nt: TGTGCCAGTAGTATATCACCCAGGATCCAAGAGACCCAGTACTTC; cdr3_aa: CASSISPRIQETQYF; d_call: NA; clone_size: NA; v_call: TRBV19; j_call: TRBJ2-5
cdr3_nt: TGTGCCAGCTCACCATCGGGACAAAACTATGGCTACACCTTC; cdr3_aa: CASSPSGQNYGYTF; d_call: NA; clone_size: NA; v_call: TRBV18; j_call: TRBJ1-2
cdr3_nt: TGTGCCAGCAGCCTTAGACAGGGCCGCTACGAGCAGTACTTC; cdr3_aa: CASSLRQGRYEQYF; d_call: TRBD1; clone_size: NA; v_call: TRBV3-1/TRBV3-2; j_call: TRBJ2-7
cdr3_nt: TGTGCCAGCAGCGCAACCCCCAGCACAGATACGCAGTATTTT; cdr3_aa: CASSATPSTDTQYF; d_call: NA; clone_size: NA; v_call: TRBV9; j_call: TRBJ2-3
cdr3_nt: TGCAGTTCCTTTAACTATGGCTACACCTTC; cdr3_aa: CSSFNYGYTF; d_call: NA; clone_size: NA; v_call: TRBV20-1; j_call: TRBJ1-2
cdr3_nt: TGTGCCACCAGCAATCAGAACACTGAAGCTTTCTTT; cdr3_aa: CATSNQNTEAFF; d_call: NA; clone_size: NA; v_call: TRBV15; j_call: TRBJ1-1
cdr3_nt: TGTGCCAGCAGTTTGGGGACTAGCGGGTTATCCTACGAGCAGTACTTC; cdr3_aa: CASSLGTSGLSYEQYF; d_call: TRBD2; clone_size: NA; v_call: TRBV28; j_call: TRBJ2-7
cdr3_nt: TGTGCCAGCGGAGGTTCTGGGATCAGCACAGATACGCAGTATTTT; cdr3_aa: CASGGSGISTDTQYF; d_call: NA; clone_size: NA; v_call: TRBV2; j_call: TRBJ2-3
cdr3_nt: TGTGCCAGCAGCTCACGGACTAGCGCCCGCAACGAGCAGTACTTC; cdr3_aa: CASSSRTSARNEQYF; d_call: TRBD2; clone_size: NA; v_call: TRBV3-1/TRBV3-2; j_call: TRBJ2-7
cdr3_nt: TGTGCCAGCAGTACCGCGCCTGGGGAGCTGTTTTTT; cdr3_aa: CASSTAPGELFF; d_call: NA; clone_size: once; v_call: TRBV28; j_call: TRBJ2-2
cdr3_nt: TGTGCCAGTAGTATAGTGGCAGGTAGCAATCAGCCCCAGCATTTT; cdr3_aa: CASSIVAGSNQPQHF; d_call: NA; clone_size: NA; v_call: TRBV19; j_call: TRBJ1-5
cdr3_nt: TGCGCCAGCAGCTTGGAGGGGGCTGGGGCTTTCTTT; cdr3_aa: CASSLEGAGAFF; d_call: TRBD1; clone_size: NA; v_call: TRBV5-1; j_call: TRBJ1-1